The source of this T cell receptor beta chain is a study of blood T cells in healthy people across ages. The overall study: The template switching approach captured approximately one barcoded beta molecule for every two T cells.

This clonotype was seen a few times. The authors ran a second PCR of about 7 to 11 cycles using a sample-barcoded 5' primer and a J-beta primer mix. Each CDR3 protein is one row after TCRdb ran MiXCR on the 5' RACE reads. This table holds more than 1,000,000 distinct CDR3 sequences, around 25% found once. Per sample, a minimum of 7 million PBMCs were isolated. There were at least 5 micrograms of total RNA extracted from every sample. The sample was also reused in another study, on T cells of mothers and their children. That source adds: The study sampled three healthy Caucasian mothers and their six children.

This sequence originates from a girl between 2 and 10 years old in good health. The sample was blood.

CDR3 residues: CTTTGGEIIAGTTKETQYF. The CDR3 DNA reads as TGCACTACGACAGGGGGCGAGATCATAGCGGGAACCACGAAAGAGACCCAGTACTTC. V gene TRBV5-1 combines with J gene TRBJ2-5; 10 bases align to TRBD1. In germline, CDR1 is SGHRS, CDR2 YFSETQ. This CDR3 comprises 19 residues. The variable domain in full, completed from reference TRBV5-1 and TRBJ2-5, reads KAGVTQTPRYLIKTRGQQVTLSCSPISGHRSVSWYQQTPGQGLQFLFEYFSETQRNKGNFPGRFSGRQFSNSRSEMNVSTLELGDSALYLCTTTGGEIIAGTTKETQYFGPGTRLLVL.